A selection of T cell receptor beta chains follows, all from one sample in a study of identifying expanded T cells in peripheral blood. The method was immunoSEQ multiplex PCR; TCRdb's version includes in-frame clones alone and lacks a portion of them. The data show 100,000 to 150,000 clones, with 84% seen just once and 3% to 4% held by the top ten. Source material: blood. Receptor source: a person aged 18 to 69 in good health. CDR3s include the opening cysteine and the closing phenylalanine or tryptophan. A D gene is named only where the DNA matches it firmly. Part of the rows lack a size; the others show once, few, many or a class for expanded clones.

TGTGCCAGCAGCCCCTCACCGTTAGCAGATACGCAGTATTTT,CASSPSPLADTQYF,TRBV7-2,TRBJ2-3,-,-
TGTGCCTGGAGTGTACAGCTGGGGGGGAACTATGGCTACACCTTC,CAWSVQLGGNYGYTF,TRBV30,TRBJ1-2,-,few
TGCGCCAGCAACGACGGGGGGCCGGGGGATACGCAGTATTTT,CASNDGGPGDTQYF,TRBV5-1,TRBJ2-3,-,-
TGTGCCAGTTCCGGACAGGGAGGCTTAACTCAGCCCCAGCATTTT,CASSGQGGLTQPQHF,TRBV6-1,TRBJ1-5,TRBD1,-
TGTGCCAGCAGAGGGGACAGGGGGAGCTCCTACGAGCAGTACTTC,CASRGDRGSSYEQYF,TRBV6-5,TRBJ2-7,TRBD1,-
TGTGCCAGCAGACTCCAGGGGGGCGGGGAGCTGTTTTTT,CASRLQGGGELFF,TRBV6-5,TRBJ2-2,-,-
TGTGCCAGCAGACTTCAGGGAAGGGGGTTGGATGAGCAGTTCTTC,CASRLQGRGLDEQFF,TRBV14,TRBJ2-1,-,-
TGTGCCAGCAGTGAAGGAGTGGTCGTGGGCACAGATACGCAGTATTTT,CASSEGVVVGTDTQYF,TRBV2,TRBJ2-3,-,-
TGTGCCAGCAGCTTTCGGGTTAATGAGCAGTTCTTC,CASSFRVNEQFF,TRBV7-9,TRBJ2-1,-,-
TGTGCCAGCAGCTTCAGGGGCGGTCTGAGAGAGACCCAGTACTTC,CASSFRGGLRETQYF,TRBV7-9,TRBJ2-5,-,once
TGCGCCAGCAGCCGCGTCAGGGGCACGGGGGGAGAGACCCAGTACTTC,CASSRVRGTGGETQYF,TRBV4-3,TRBJ2-5,-,-
TGTGCCAGCAGTGCGAAGACAGGGGGAGGTGAGCAGTACTTC,CASSAKTGGGEQYF,TRBV6-1,TRBJ2-7,TRBD1,-
TGTGCCAGCAGTAAGACTAGCGGGGCCGCCTCCACAGATACGCAGTATTTT,CASSKTSGAASTDTQYF,TRBV2,TRBJ2-3,TRBD2,-
TGTGCCAGCAGCCACGGCACAGATACGCAGTATTTT,CASSHGTDTQYF,TRBV11-1,TRBJ2-3,-,-
TGTGCCAGCAGCTTACGGGGGCCCCACGAGCAGTACTTC,CASSLRGPHEQYF,TRBV5-6,TRBJ2-7,-,-
TGTGCCAGCAGCTTAAGGACCCACACCGGGGAGCTGTTTTTT,CASSLRTHTGELFF,TRBV7-2,TRBJ2-2,-,-
TGTGCCAGCAGTGAAGCTAAGTGGCAGGTCCTTGGCTACACCTTC,CASSEAKWQVLGYTF,TRBV6-1,TRBJ1-2,-,-
TGTGCCTGGAGTGTACGATTGGGGGGAAGGACTGAAGCTTTCTTT,CAWSVRLGGRTEAFF,TRBV30,TRBJ1-1,-,-
TGTGCCAGCAGCAACCGGGTTGGCCATAGGGAGACCCAGTACTTC,CASSNRVGHRETQYF,TRBV7-9,TRBJ2-5,-,-